The rows below give T cell receptor beta chains drawn from one sample of a study of cytomegalovirus exposure and HLA in healthy donors. The method was immunoSEQ multiplex PCR; TCRdb's version includes in-frame clones alone and lacks a portion of them. The data hold roughly 130,000 clones, with about 74% observed a single time. The sequenced sample was PBMCs. Every receptor here comes from a woman aged 50 to 60 in good health and CMV-seropositive. Each CDR3 is given with its conserved first and last residue. D genes are given only for firm matches. Rows give clone size only sometimes, using once, few, many, or a class for an expanded clone.

>TRBD1|TRBJ1-5|-|TRBV6-1|14
TGTGCCAGCAGATCAACAGGGGTTTGGGGGCCCCAGCATTTT
CASRSTGVWGPQHF
>TRBD2|TRBJ2-7|-|TRBV10-3|14
TGTGCCATCACCGCCTTGCTAGCGGGGGATGAGCAGTACTTC
CAITALLAGDEQYF
>TRBD1|TRBJ1-2|-|TRBV5-4|15
TGCGCCAGCAGCAGCGGTACAGGGGAATTCTATGGCTACACCTTC
CASSSGTGEFYGYTF
>-|TRBJ2-3|-|TRBV5-4|18
TGTGCCAGCAGCCCCCGGGACTTCGCCCCCTCTAGCACAGATACGCAGTATTTT
CASSPRDFAPSSTDTQYF
>TRBD1|TRBJ1-6|-|TRBV5-6|16
TGTGCCAGCAGCTTGTACCACGGACAGGGGACTTCACCCCTCCACTTT
CASSLYHGQGTSPLHF
>TRBD2|TRBJ2-7|-|TRBV11-3|15
TGTGCCAGCAGCTTAGGGGGGGGTAACTCCTACGAGCAGTACTTC
CASSLGGGNSYEQYF
>-|TRBJ2-5|-|TRBV18|12
TGTGCCAGCTCACCTATCTCGGAGACCCAGTACTTC
CASSPISETQYF
>-|TRBJ1-6|few|TRBV7-9|15
TGTGCCAGCAGCTTAGGTCTTGTCTCGGATTCACCCCTCCACTTT
CASSLGLVSDSPLHF
>-|TRBJ2-1|-|TRBV5-1|14
TGCGCCAGCAGCTTGACGGCCCAAGGGGATGAGCAGTTCTTC
CASSLTAQGDEQFF
>TRBD1|TRBJ2-5|few|TRBV7-2|15
TGTGCCAGCAGCACACGGGGACAGTCACAAGAGACCCAGTACTTC
CASSTRGQSQETQYF
>TRBD1|TRBJ2-1|-|TRBV15|16
TGTGCCACCAGTGGACCGCCGGGACAGGGATTCAATGAGCAGTTCTTC
CATSGPPGQGFNEQFF
>TRBD2|TRBJ2-1|-|TRBV2|11
TGTGCCAGCGAGAGCGGGGATGAGCAGTTCTTC
CASESGDEQFF
>-|TRBJ1-2|-|TRBV27|15
TGTGCCAGCAGTTCCTGGACAGACGGCATTTATGGCTACACCTTC
CASSSWTDGIYGYTF
>TRBD2|TRBJ2-2|-|TRBV7-9|16
TGTGCCAGCAGCCAGACTAGCGGGGGATCCTCCGGGGAGCTGTTTTTT
CASSQTSGGSSGELFF
>-|TRBJ2-5|-|TRBV4-1|16
TGCGCCAGCAGCCAAGGAGTGGCGCTAGCCAGAGAGACCCAGTACTTC
CASSQGVALARETQYF
>-|TRBJ2-1|-|TRBV5-1|15
TGCGCCAGCAGCCCCTCAGTAGGGGTTTACAATGAGCAGTTCTTC
CASSPSVGVYNEQFF
>TRBD1|TRBJ1-3|-|TRBV10-2|15
TGCGCCAGCAGGGATTCAACAGGGGCTGGAAACACCATATATTTT
CASRDSTGAGNTIYF
>-|TRBJ1-2|-|TRBV15|13
TGTGCCACCAGCCGTTCGCGAGCGGGCACAGGCACCTTC
CATSRSRAGTGTF
>TRBD1|TRBJ1-1|-|TRBV7-9|13
TGTGCCAGCAGCTTCCCAGGGGGCGACGAAGCTTTCTTT
CASSFPGGDEAFF
>TRBD2|TRBJ2-2|once|TRBV5-6|18
TGTGCCAGCAGCTCTCTTGTTATCGGGGGGATTTCGGCCGGGGAGCTGTTTTTT
CASSSLVIGGISAGELFF
>TRBD2|TRBJ2-7|few|TRBV5-1|14
TGCGCCAGCAGCCTTGCCGGGGGGGCCTACGAGCAGTACTTC
CASSLAGGAYEQYF
>TRBD1|TRBJ1-4|few|TRBV19|16
TGTGCCAGTTCGCGGGACAGGGCCCCTTCAAATGAAAAACTGTTTTTT
CASSRDRAPSNEKLFF
>TRBD1|TRBJ2-7|-|TRBV29-1|14
TGCAGCGGGAGTGACAGGGGGCTCTCCTACGAGCAGTACTTC
CSGSDRGLSYEQYF
>TRBD1|TRBJ2-3|-|TRBV19|17
TGTGCCAGTAGTATAGGGTTAGGGGACAGGGGAGTGAATACGCAGTATTTT
CASSIGLGDRGVNTQYF
>-|TRBJ2-5|-|TRBV18|13
TGTGCCAGCTCAACCGGGGTCCAAGAGACCCAGTACTTC
CASSTGVQETQYF
>-|TRBJ2-2|-|TRBV6-5|14
TGTGCCAGCACCCTTGCGGGGAACACCGGGGAGCTGTTTTTT
CASTLAGNTGELFF
>-|TRBJ1-3|-|TRBV29-1|13
TGCAGCGCGTCGGTATACTCTGGAAACACCATATATTTT
CSASVYSGNTIYF
>TRBD1|TRBJ1-2|-|TRBV9|15
TGTGCCAGCAGCGTAGCGCTGACAGGGTTAGATGGCTACACCTTC
CASSVALTGLDGYTF
>TRBD2|TRBJ2-3|-|TRBV6-6|13
TGTGCCAGCAGCGCGGGGGACACAGATACGCAGTATTTT
CASSAGDTDTQYF
>-|TRBJ1-2|-|TRBV4-2|14
TGTGCCAGCAGCCAGGAGGATCCTTATAATGGCTACACCTTC
CASSQEDPYNGYTF
>TRBD2|TRBJ2-3|-|TRBV18|15
TGTGCCAGCTCGGGACTAGGTGTGGGAACAGATACGCAGTATTTT
CASSGLGVGTDTQYF
>TRBD1|TRBJ1-6|-|TRBV5-1|16
TGCGCCAGCAGCTTGGGATCGACAGGGGGGGGGTCACCCCTCCACTTT
CASSLGSTGGGSPLHF
>-|TRBJ2-5|-|TRBV7-9|14
TGTGCCAGCAGCCCTTCTAGCATTCCAGAGACCCAGTACTTC
CASSPSSIPETQYF
>-|TRBJ2-5|few|TRBV19|15
TGTGCCAGTAGTATCGCGGCGGGTGAGGGAGAGACCCAGTACTTC
CASSIAAGEGETQYF
>-|TRBJ2-1|-|TRBV19|12
TGTGCCAGTAGTTCAGGGTACAATGAGCAGTTCTTC
CASSSGYNEQFF
>-|TRBJ1-1|once|TRBV29-1|15
TGCAGCGTTGCCGAACTAGGACGGAGGAACACTGAAGCTTTCTTT
CSVAELGRRNTEAFF
>-|TRBJ1-3|-|TRBV4-1|16
TGCGCCAGCAGCCTCCTCCGGGGGGGCTCTGGAAACACCATATATTTT
CASSLLRGGSGNTIYF
>TRBD2|TRBJ2-3|-|TRBV11-2|15
TGTGCCAGCAGCTCCCGGACTAGCTTGGGGGATACGCAGTATTTT
CASSSRTSLGDTQYF
>-|TRBJ1-1|-|TRBV6-6|15
TGTGCCAGCAGTCCCCCGGGGACAATGAACACTGAAGCTTTCTTT
CASSPPGTMNTEAFF
>-|TRBJ2-3|-|TRBV9|14
TGTGCCAGCAGCGTAGGAGCAGGGATCGATACGCAGTATTTT
CASSVGAGIDTQYF
>TRBD2|TRBJ2-7|-|TRBV6-1|17
TGTGCCAGCAGTGAATCCTGGGGGGGGGTCTCCCTGGGGGAGCAGTACTTC
CASSESWGGVSLGEQYF
>TRBD1|TRBJ1-1|-|TRBV30|12
TGTGCCTGGTCCCTACAGGGGACTGAAGCTTTCTTT
CAWSLQGTEAFF
>-|TRBJ2-7|-|TRBV9|14
TGTGCCAGCAGCACGTCAACGGTTACCTACGAGCAGTACTTC
CASSTSTVTYEQYF
>-|TRBJ1-4|-|TRBV6-1|15
TGTGCCAGCAGTGATGGGGGGAGGTTGAGTGAAAAACTGTTTTTT
CASSDGGRLSEKLFF
>-|TRBJ2-3|-|TRBV19|15
TGTGCCAGTAGTATTTTCGCGGGGCCCACAGATACGCAGTATTTT
CASSIFAGPTDTQYF
>TRBD1|TRBJ2-2|few|TRBV30|18
TGTGCCTGGAGCGCTGAACCGGGACAGGGGCGATACACCGGGGAGCTGTTTTTT
CAWSAEPGQGRYTGELFF
>TRBD1|TRBJ1-1|few|TRBV19|13
TGTGCCAGTAGTCCCCGGGACAGCCTCGAAGCTTTCTTT
CASSPRDSLEAFF
>-|TRBJ1-2|-|TRBV7-2|15
TGTGCCAGCAGCTTAGGTACCGTTATCCGGGATGGCTACACCTTC
CASSLGTVIRDGYTF